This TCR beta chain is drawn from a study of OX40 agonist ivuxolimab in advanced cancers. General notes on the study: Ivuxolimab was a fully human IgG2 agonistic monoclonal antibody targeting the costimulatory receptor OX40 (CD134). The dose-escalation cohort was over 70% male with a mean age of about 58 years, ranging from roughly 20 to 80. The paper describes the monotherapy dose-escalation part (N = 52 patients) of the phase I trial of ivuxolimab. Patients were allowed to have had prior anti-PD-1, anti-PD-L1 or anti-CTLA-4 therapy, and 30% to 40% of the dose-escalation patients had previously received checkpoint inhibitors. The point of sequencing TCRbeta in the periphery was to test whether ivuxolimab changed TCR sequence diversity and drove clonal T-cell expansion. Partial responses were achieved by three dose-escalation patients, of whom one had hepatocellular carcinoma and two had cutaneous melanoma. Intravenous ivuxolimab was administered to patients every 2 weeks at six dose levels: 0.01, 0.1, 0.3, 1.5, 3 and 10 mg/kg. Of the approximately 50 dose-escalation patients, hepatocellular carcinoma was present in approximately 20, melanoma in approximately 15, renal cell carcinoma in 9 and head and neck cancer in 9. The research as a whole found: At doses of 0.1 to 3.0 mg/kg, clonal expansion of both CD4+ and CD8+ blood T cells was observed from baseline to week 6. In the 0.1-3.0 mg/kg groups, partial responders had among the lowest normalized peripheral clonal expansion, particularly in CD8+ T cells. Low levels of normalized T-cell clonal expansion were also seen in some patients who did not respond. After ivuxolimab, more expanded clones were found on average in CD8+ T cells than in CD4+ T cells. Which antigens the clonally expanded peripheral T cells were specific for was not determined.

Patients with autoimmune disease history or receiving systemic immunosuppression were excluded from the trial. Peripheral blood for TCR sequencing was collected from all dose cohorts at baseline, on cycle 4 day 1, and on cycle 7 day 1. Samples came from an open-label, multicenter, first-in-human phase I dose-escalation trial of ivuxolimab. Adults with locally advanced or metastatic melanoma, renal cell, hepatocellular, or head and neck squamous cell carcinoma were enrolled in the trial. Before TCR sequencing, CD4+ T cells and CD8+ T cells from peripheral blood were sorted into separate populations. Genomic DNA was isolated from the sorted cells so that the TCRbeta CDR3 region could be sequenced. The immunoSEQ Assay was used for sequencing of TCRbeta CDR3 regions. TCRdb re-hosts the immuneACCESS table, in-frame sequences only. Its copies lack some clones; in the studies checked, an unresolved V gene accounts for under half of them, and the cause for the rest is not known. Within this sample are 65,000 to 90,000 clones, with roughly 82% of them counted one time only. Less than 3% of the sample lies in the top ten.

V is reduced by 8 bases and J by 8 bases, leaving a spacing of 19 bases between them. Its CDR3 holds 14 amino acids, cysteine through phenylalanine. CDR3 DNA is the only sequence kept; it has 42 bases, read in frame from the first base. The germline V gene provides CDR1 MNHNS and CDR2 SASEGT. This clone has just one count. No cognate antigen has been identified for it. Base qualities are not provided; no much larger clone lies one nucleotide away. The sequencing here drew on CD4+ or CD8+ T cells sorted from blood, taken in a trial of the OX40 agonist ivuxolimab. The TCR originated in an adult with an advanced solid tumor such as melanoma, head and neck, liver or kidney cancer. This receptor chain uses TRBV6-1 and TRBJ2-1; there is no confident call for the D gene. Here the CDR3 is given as CASVKDATRYEQFF. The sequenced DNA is TGTGCCAGCGTTAAGGATGCAACAAGGTATGAGCAGTTCTTC.